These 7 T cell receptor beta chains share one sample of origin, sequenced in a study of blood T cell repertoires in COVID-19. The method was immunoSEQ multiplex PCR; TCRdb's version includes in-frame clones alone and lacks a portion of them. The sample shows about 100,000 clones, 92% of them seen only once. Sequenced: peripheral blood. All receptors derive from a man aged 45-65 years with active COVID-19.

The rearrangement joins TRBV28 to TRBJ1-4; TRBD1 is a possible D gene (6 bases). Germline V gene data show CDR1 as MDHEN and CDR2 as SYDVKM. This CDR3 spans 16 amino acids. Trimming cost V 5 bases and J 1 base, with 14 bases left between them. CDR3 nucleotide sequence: TGTGCCAGCAGTGCCGAAGGGGGTGTAACTAATGAAAAACTGTTTTTT. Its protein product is CASSAEGGVTNEKLFF.

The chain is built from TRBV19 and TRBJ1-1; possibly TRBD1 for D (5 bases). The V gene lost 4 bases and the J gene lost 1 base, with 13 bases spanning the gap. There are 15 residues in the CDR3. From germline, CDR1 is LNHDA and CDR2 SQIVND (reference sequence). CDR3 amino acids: CASSTFTGGNTEAFF. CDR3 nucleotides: TGTGCCAGTAGTACCTTCACCGGGGGGAACACTGAAGCTTTCTTT.

CDR3 protein: CASSKVFGRGLNSNQPQHF. CDR3 bases: TGTGCCAGCAGCAAAGTCTTCGGGAGGGGGCTTAATAGCAATCAGCCCCAGCATTTT. This rearrangement joins TRBV21-1 to TRBJ1-5. TRBV21-1 is designated a pseudogene. The CDR3 is made up of 19 amino acids.

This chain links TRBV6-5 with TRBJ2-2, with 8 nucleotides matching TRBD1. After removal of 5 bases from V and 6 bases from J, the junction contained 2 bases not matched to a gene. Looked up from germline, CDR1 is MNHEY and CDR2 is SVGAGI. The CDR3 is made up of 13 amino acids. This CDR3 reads CASSPQGAGELFF. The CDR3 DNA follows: TGTGCCAGCAGTCCACAGGGGGCCGGGGAGCTGTTTTTT.

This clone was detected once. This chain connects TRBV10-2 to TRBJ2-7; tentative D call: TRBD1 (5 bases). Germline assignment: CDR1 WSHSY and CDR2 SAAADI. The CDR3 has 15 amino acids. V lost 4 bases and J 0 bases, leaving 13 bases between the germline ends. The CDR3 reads CASSVPRQYSYEQYF. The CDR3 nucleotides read TGCGCCAGCAGTGTCCCACGACAGTACTCCTACGAGCAGTACTTC.

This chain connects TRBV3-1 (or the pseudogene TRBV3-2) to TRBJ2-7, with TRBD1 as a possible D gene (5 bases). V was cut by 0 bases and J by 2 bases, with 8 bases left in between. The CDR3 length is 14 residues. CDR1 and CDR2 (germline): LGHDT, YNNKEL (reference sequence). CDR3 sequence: CASSQDQTAYEQYF. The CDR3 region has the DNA TGTGCCAGCAGCCAAGATCAGACAGCCTACGAGCAGTACTTC.

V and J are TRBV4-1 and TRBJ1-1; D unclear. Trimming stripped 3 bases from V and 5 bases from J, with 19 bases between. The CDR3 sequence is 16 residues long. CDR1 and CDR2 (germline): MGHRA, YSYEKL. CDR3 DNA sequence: TGCGCCAGCAGCCAGACGACGGTCGGGGTAAGAACTGAAGCTTTCTTT. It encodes CASSQTTVGVRTEAFF.